This TCR beta chain was captured by sequencing in a study of CD8 T cells in ankylosing spondylitis. One entry per CDR3 protein, called by TCRdb with MiXCR from the 5' RACE reads. The sample yields about 300,000 distinct CDR3 sequences, around 21% seen once. The V and J ends lost 5 bases and 1 base, in that order; junction bases with no gene match: 3. The length of the CDR3 is 14 residues. The germline V gene has CDR1 PRHDT and CDR2 FYEKMQ (reference sequence). Findings and limits, study-wide: In ankylosing spondylitis patients, matched synovial fluid reportedly showed significant enrichment of disease-linked clones.

Concerning this clonotype itself: Its antigen remains unidentified.

Sequencing used blood, either unsorted or a sorted T cell fraction (not recorded which). This receptor was taken from a female donor with ankylosing spondylitis or in good health (not recorded which). The rearrangement joins TRBV13 to TRBJ2-3; 7 nucleotides match TRBD2. The CDR3 sequence is CASSRGRGTDTQYF. In DNA form, the CDR3 reads TGTGCCAGCAGCCGGGGGAGGGGCACAGATACGCAGTATTTT. The variable domain in full, with the rest retrieved from reference TRBV13 and TRBJ2-3, is AAGVIQSPRHLIKEKRETATLKCYPIPRHDTVYWYQQGPGQDPQFLISFYEKMQSDKGSIPDRFSAQQFSDYHSELNMSSLELGDSALYFCASSRGRGTDTQYFGPGTRLTVL.